The 23 T cell receptor beta chains given below trace back to one sample, sequenced in a study of blood T cell repertoires in COVID-19. TCRdb's table, derived via immunoSEQ multiplex PCR, lists solely in-frame clones and lacks some. The repertoire holds roughly 80,000 clones, with roughly four fifths as singletons. Input material: peripheral blood. The receptor set was obtained from a man aged 45 to 65 with acute or convalescent COVID-19.

The chain has TRBV12-3 or TRBV12-4 and TRBJ1-6, with D unresolved. The CDR3 runs to 12 residues. The V end was cut by 3 bases, the J end by 7 bases, with 4 bases between. CDR3 in amino acids: CASSLLNSPLHF. The CDR3 DNA follows: TGTGCCAGCAGTTTGCTAAATTCACCCCTCCACTTT.

This chain links TRBV27 with TRBJ2-1; 9 nucleotides match TRBD2. Trimming removed 4 bases from V and 4 bases from J; junction bases left unmatched: 14. CDR1 MNHEY and CDR2 SMNVEV come from the germline V gene (reference sequence). The CDR3 has 18 residues. Here the CDR3 DNA reads TGTGCCAGCAGTTCCCTCGCGAAGGCTAGCGGGGCTTACAATGAGCAGTTCTTC. Residues: CASSSLAKASGAYNEQFF.

The V call is TRBV19, the J call TRBJ2-1, with a weak D call TRBD2 (6 bases). Germline CDR1 LNHDA, CDR2 SQIVND (reference sequence). V lost 4 bases to trimming and J lost 8 bases, with 12 bases between them. The CDR3 is 13 amino acids. Here the CDR3 DNA reads TGTGCCAGTAGTACCCGGGACTCTGATGAGCAGTTCTTC. Its protein product is CASSTRDSDEQFF.

The chain joins TRBV7-9 to TRBJ2-5; D unclear. V lost 5 bases and J lost 7, with 17 bases in between. The CDR3 runs to 14 residues. Germline assignment: CDR1 SEHNR and CDR2 FQNEAQ (reference sequence). CDR3 region: CASSRDDLPGTQYF. The CDR3 bases are TGTGCCAGCAGCCGTGATGATCTTCCGGGGACCCAGTACTTC.

The CDR3 protein is CASSLSSRGNTEAFF. The CDR3 DNA is TGTGCCAGCAGTTTATCGTCCAGAGGGAACACTGAAGCTTTCTTT. The gene calls are TRBV28 and TRBJ1-1; D remains ambiguous. Germline CDR1 MDHEN, CDR2 SYDVKM. Trimming left V 1 base short and J 1 base short, with 10 bases between. The CDR3 is 15 residues long.

This clone has just a few counts. The CDR3 sequence: CASSPEITRDYGYTF. CDR3 DNA sequence: TGTGCCAGCAGCCCGGAAATAACCAGGGACTATGGCTACACCTTC. V gene TRBV7-2 combines with J gene TRBJ1-2; D is perhaps TRBD1 (5 bases). The germline V gene has CDR1 SGHTA and CDR2 FQGNSA. V lost 5 bases and J lost 3, with 16 bases in between. The CDR3 runs to 15 residues.

The chain has TRBV5-1 and TRBJ1-1, with a weak D call TRBD1 (5 bases). The CDR3 has 14 amino acids. V gave up 4 bases and J gave up 1 base, with 11 bases separating them. CDR1 is SGHRS and CDR2 is YFSETQ in the germline V gene. The CDR3 region is CASSPRVGNTEAFF. CDR3 in DNA: TGCGCCAGCAGCCCCAGGGTCGGGAACACTGAAGCTTTCTTT.

V and J are TRBV21-1 and TRBJ2-1; the D call TRBD1 from the table was never checked on the DNA. TRBV21-1 is deemed a pseudogene. The CDR3 has 18 amino acids. The CDR3 nucleotides are TGTGCCAGCAGCAAAGGTTGGGAAGGGGGCTTGGGGCTCAATGAGCAGTTCTTC. Translation gives CASSKGWEGGLGLNEQFF.

Only one count was recorded for this clone. This chain connects TRBV4-3 to TRBJ1-4; TRBD1 might be the D (6 bases). CDR3 length equals 15 residues. The V end was cut by 4 bases, the J end by 8 bases, with 17 bases between. CDR1 and CDR2 (germline): LGHNA, YSLEER. DNA of the CDR3: TGCGCCAGCAGCCCTGACAGGTGGAAGTACGAAAAACTGTTTTTT. This translates into CASSPDRWKYEKLFF.

The V and J genes are TRBV11-3 and TRBJ1-1; D not certain. The CDR3 loop spans 15 amino acids. V shed 0 bases and J shed 1 base, with 9 bases lying between them. Germline V CDR1 and CDR2: SGHNT, YENEEA. The CDR3 region is CASSLDPSGNTEAFF. CDR3 DNA sequence: TGTGCCAGCAGCTTAGATCCGTCGGGGAACACTGAAGCTTTCTTT.

The rearrangement links TRBV6-2 or TRBV6-3 to TRBJ1-5; TRBD1 is a possible D gene (5 bases). The CDR3 has 15 amino acids. Trimming took 0 bases from V and 1 from J, leaving 7 bases between them. Germline assignment: CDR1 MNHEY and CDR2 SVGEGT. The CDR3 is CASSYSRESNQPQHF. The CDR3 nucleotides read TGTGCCAGCAGTTACTCCAGGGAAAGCAATCAGCCCCAGCATTTT.

This clone was observed a single time. The rearrangement uses TRBV27 and TRBJ2-7, with TRBD1 matching 8 bases. Germline loops: CDR1 MNHEY, CDR2 SMNVEV (reference sequence). The ends lost 5 bases at V and 7 bases at J; junction bases unmatched: 19. The CDR3 has 17 residues. The CDR3 loop is CASSPPSRTGPLREQYF. CDR3 coding DNA: TGTGCCAGCAGTCCCCCCTCCAGGACAGGGCCCCTTAGGGAGCAGTACTTC.

This chain joins TRBV18 and TRBJ1-1; 9 bases line up with TRBD1. This CDR3 comprises 15 residues. V shed 1 base and J 1 base; nucleotides not matched to a gene: 1. The germline V gene encodes CDR1 KGHSH and CDR2 LQKENI. This chain's CDR3 is CASSPLGQGNTEAFF. DNA of the CDR3: TGTGCCAGCTCACCACTGGGACAGGGGAACACTGAAGCTTTCTTT.

The chain combines TRBV4-3 with TRBJ2-7; D might be TRBD1 (6 bases). Germline loops: CDR1 LGHNA, CDR2 YSLEER. V was clipped by 0 bases and J by 4 bases, with 19 bases between them. The CDR3 contains 17 residues. Here the CDR3 reads CASSQDWAQGSVYEQYF. CDR3 sequence (DNA): TGCGCCAGCAGCCAAGATTGGGCCCAGGGGAGTGTATACGAGCAGTACTTC.

V usage is TRBV7-2 and J usage is TRBJ2-1; TRBD2 matches 8 bases. The germline CDR1 and CDR2 sequences are SGHTA and FQGNSA. The CDR3 contains 17 residues. V lost 7 bases, J lost 8 bases, and 19 bases stayed unmatched. As DNA, the CDR3 is TGTGCCAGCAACCCTACTTTCGAGAGGCCGGGGGGGGATGAGCAGTTCTTC. It is translated as CASNPTFERPGGDEQFF.

The chain is built from TRBV27 and TRBJ2-7; tentatively, D is TRBD2 (5 bases). The CDR3 is 14 amino acids. The germline CDR1 and CDR2 sequences are MNHEY and SMNVEV (reference sequence). V was shortened by 2 bases and J by 4 bases, with 12 bases between the two germline ends. The CDR3 reads CASSLGLAQYEQYF. The CDR3 coding sequence is TGTGCCAGCAGTTTAGGGCTAGCCCAATACGAGCAGTACTTC.

This sequence joins TRBV7-2 and TRBJ1-5; 8 nucleotides match TRBD1. V dropped 5 bases and J dropped 5; count of bases not matched to a gene: 5. The CDR3 has 14 amino acids. Germline V gives CDR1 SGHTA, CDR2 FQGNSA. The CDR3 DNA reads TGTGCCAGCAGCACTACAGGGGGACATCAGCCCCAGCATTTT. Its translation: CASSTTGGHQPQHF. The full variable domain, completed using reference TRBV7-2 and TRBJ1-5, is GAGVSQSPSNKVTEKGKDVELRCDPISGHTALYWYRQSLGQGLEFLIYFQGNSAPDKSGLPSDRFSAERTGGSVSTLTIQRTQQEDSAVYLCASSTTGGHQPQHFGDGTRLSIL.

The chain carries TRBV4-3 and TRBJ1-2; tentatively, D is TRBD1 (6 bases). Germline CDR1 reads LGHNA; CDR2 reads YSLEER. This CDR3 region has 13 residues. Trimming stripped 1 base from V and 7 bases from J, with 10 bases between. This CDR3 reads CASSQVQGIGYTF. CDR3 in DNA: TGCGCCAGCAGCCAAGTGCAGGGGATTGGCTACACCTTC.

This chain links TRBV19 with TRBJ2-5, with TRBD2 matching over 10 bases. The CDR3 runs to 15 residues. V was clipped by 8 bases and J by 3 bases; unmatched bases: 9. Germline V lookup: CDR1 LNHDA, CDR2 SQIVND (reference sequence). CDR3 DNA: TGTGCCAGTGGGGGCAGCGGGAGGGCCGAAGAGACCCAGTACTTC. This sequence encodes CASGGSGRAEETQYF.

The chain combines TRBV19 with TRBJ2-5; the D is unclear. The V gene lost 5 bases and the J gene lost 2 bases, with 6 bases spanning the gap. CDR3 length: 12 residues. From germline, CDR1 is LNHDA and CDR2 SQIVND (reference sequence). The CDR3 protein is CASSGQQETQYF. The CDR3 region has the DNA TGTGCCAGTAGTGGGCAGCAAGAGACCCAGTACTTC.

The gene calls are TRBV3-1 (or the pseudogene TRBV3-2) and TRBJ2-5; tentatively, D is TRBD1 (6 bases). Trimming took off 6 bases at V and 2 bases at J, with 19 bases between the two ends. Germline V gene lookup returns CDR1 LGHDT and CDR2 YNNKEL (reference sequence). This CDR3 region has 16 residues. Here the CDR3 reads CASSLARTEKQETQYF. CDR3 in DNA: TGTGCCAGCAGTCTCGCTAGGACAGAAAAACAAGAGACCCAGTACTTC.

This chain links TRBV6-4 with TRBJ1-5; tentative D call: TRBD1 (6 bases). Trimming cost V 4 bases and J 5 bases, with 9 bases left between them. Germline CDR1 MRHNA, CDR2 SNTAGT. The CDR3 covers 13 residues. The CDR3 here is CASSADSYQPQHF. CDR3 DNA sequence: TGTGCCAGCAGTGCGGACAGTTATCAGCCCCAGCATTTT.

The genes are TRBV5-1 and TRBJ2-7; TRBD1 aligns across 8 bases. There are 13 residues in the CDR3. Trimming cost V 4 bases and J 7 bases; bases outside gene matches: 7. Germline CDR1 and CDR2: SGHRS and YFSETQ. The CDR3 DNA reads TGCGCCAGCAGCCCGGACAGGGTGAGGGAGCAGTACTTC. Translated: CASSPDRVREQYF.